The clone carrying this T cell receptor beta chain was recorded a few times. This specimen comes from a study of memory CD4+ T cells and cytomegalovirus serostatus. Turning to the study itself: This sample comes from healthy Belgian adults, eight or nine CMV seropositive, approximately 22 seronegative.

The germline V gene encodes CDR1 SNHLY and CDR2 FYNNEI. CDR3 length: 13 residues. J was trimmed by 0 bases and V by 6 bases; bases with no gene match: 1. The method was immunoSEQ multiplex PCR; TCRdb's version includes in-frame clones alone and lacks a portion of them. This table holds approximately 74,000 clones, roughly three quarters found once. The sort gate was single viable CD3+CD4+CD8-CD45RO+ cells for memory CD4+ T cells. Total CD4+ T cells were enriched by CD4 positive selection. The origin of this receptor is an adult in good health and CMV-seropositive. Sequencing was done on a sample of memory CD4+ T cells from blood. The chain uses TRBV2 and TRBJ1-1; 7 positions match TRBD1. CDR3 residues: CASRTGLNTEAFF. The CDR3 nucleotides read TGTGCCAGCAGGACAGGGTTGAACACTGAAGCTTTCTTT.